The following is a TCR beta chain sequence with its context. As yet, its antigen is unknown. The entry originates in a study of T cell responses to AZD1222 COVID-19 vaccine. About the research overall: Pooling covered second doses at about 4 or about 12 weeks. Findings and caveats of the study: Epitopes outside B.1.351 and B.1.1.7 mutated regions reportedly drew nearly half of spike TCRs. Samples come after the peak T cell response, not at day 14. Increased Spike-specific TCR breadth and depth were observed after two AZD1222 doses.

The CDR3 contains 14 residues. Trimming cost V 5 bases and J 1 base, with 9 bases left between them. Germline CDR1 reads LNHDA; CDR2 reads SQIVND (reference sequence). TCRdb's table, derived via immunoSEQ multiplex PCR, lists solely in-frame clones and lacks some. The sample records more than 70,000 clones, about 85% being singletons. The receptor comes from an adult in good health. This specimen was peripheral blood, taken on day 0 of AZD1222 vaccination. The V and J genes are TRBV19 and TRBJ1-3; no reliable D call. DNA for the CDR3: TGTGCCAGTAGTCCCGAGGGATCTGGAAACACCATATATTTT. It is translated as CASSPEGSGNTIYF.